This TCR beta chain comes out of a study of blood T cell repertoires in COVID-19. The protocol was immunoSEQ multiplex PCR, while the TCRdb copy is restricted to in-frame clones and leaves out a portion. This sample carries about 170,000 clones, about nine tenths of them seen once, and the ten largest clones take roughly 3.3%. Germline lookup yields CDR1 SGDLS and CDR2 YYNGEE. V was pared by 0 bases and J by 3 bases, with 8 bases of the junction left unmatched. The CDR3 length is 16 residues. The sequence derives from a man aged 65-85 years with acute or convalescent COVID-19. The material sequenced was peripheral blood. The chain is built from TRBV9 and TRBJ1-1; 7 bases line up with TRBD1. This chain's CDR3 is CASSVVSGGLYTEAFF. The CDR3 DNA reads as TGTGCCAGCAGCGTAGTCTCAGGGGGACTTTACACTGAAGCTTTCTTT.